This entry describes one T cell receptor (beta chain). The sample belongs to a study of blood T cell repertoires in COVID-19. In the source study's methods: How many nucleated cells were present was estimated from reference gene primer amplification. Generated by immunoSEQ multiplex PCR, the TCRdb table keeps only in-frame clones and is missing some. V and J calls plus clone size are reproduced from that table; the DNA served to infer D and trimming. The sample holds roughly 200,000 clones, approximately 88% seen once. V gave up 3 bases and J gave up 5 bases; unmatched junction bases: 6. The germline V gene has CDR1 SGHTA and CDR2 FQGNSA. This CDR3 spans 14 amino acids.

The V gene is TRBV7-2, the J gene TRBJ2-5, with 7 bases aligning to TRBD2. Specimen: peripheral blood. The receptor was derived from a woman under 40 with acute or convalescent COVID-19. DNA of the CDR3: TGTGCCAGCAGCTTCTACGGGAGGATGGAGACCCAGTACTTC. This codes for CASSFYGRMETQYF.